This TCR beta chain was documented in a study of cytomegalovirus exposure and HLA in healthy donors. With 60 Vbeta and 13 Jbeta primers, the PCR was carried out. Assay used: immunoSEQ multiplex PCR; TCRdb lists only in-frame clones, some missing. Among 150,000 to 200,000 clones listed, roughly three quarters were seen once. The CDR3 runs 16 residues. V was clipped by 1 base and J by 1 base, with 10 bases between them. Germline CDR1 reads KGHSH; CDR2 reads LQKENI. This clone was counted a few times. The rearrangement joins TRBV18 to TRBJ2-2; a weak D match, TRBD1 (6 bases). The sequence was obtained from a man between 60 and 75 years old in good health and CMV-seronegative. Sample: PBMCs. The DNA for the CDR3 is TGTGCCAGCTCACCACGGGCGACAGGGAACACCGGGGAGCTGTTTTTT. Its translation is CASSPRATGNTGELFF. Supplemented by reference TRBV18 and TRBJ2-2, the full variable domain reads NAGVMQNPRHLVRRRGQEARLRCSPMKGHSHVYWYRQLPEEGLKFMVYLQKENIIDESGMPKERFSAEFPKEGPSILRIQQVVRGDSAAYFCASSPRATGNTGELFFGEGSRLTVL.